This T cell receptor (beta chain) was found in a study of shared clonotypes between healthy human individuals. To note about this clone: The antigen is undetermined.

Memory CD4+ cells were the fraction left after CD45RA+ naive selection. Study results and caveats: Clonotype sharing among the donors was expected to vary with sequencing depth.

The protocol was immunoSEQ multiplex PCR, while the TCRdb copy is restricted to in-frame clones and leaves out a portion. The sample has 2,500,000 or so clones, 93% seen once. The TCR was taken from a man younger than 35 in good health. Some clones in this sample may be carry-over from other donors' samples. Sequenced: naive CD4+ T cells from PBMCs. The subset here: CD45RA+ positively selected.

The DNA of the CDR3 is TGTGCCAGCAGCGAGACTAGGGGCTCTGGAAACACCATATATTTT. Protein sequence: CASSETRGSGNTIYF. This rearrangement joins TRBV9 to TRBJ1-3; maybe TRBD1 (5 bases). The CDR3 is 15 amino acids. V was cut by 3 bases and J by 0 bases, with 10 bases left in between. The germline V gene encodes CDR1 SGDLS and CDR2 YYNGEE. The full variable domain, its missing parts supplied by reference TRBV9 and TRBJ1-3, is DSGVTQTPKHLITATGQRVTLRCSPRSGDLSVYWYQQSLDQGLQFLIQYYNGEERAKGNILERFSAQQFPDLHSELNLSSLELGDSALYFCASSETRGSGNTIYFGEGSWLTVV.